These 29 T cell receptor beta chains were sequenced from one sample in a study of blood T cell repertoires in COVID-19 (dated by TCRdb to 2020 to 2022). Libraries came from the immunoSEQ multiplex PCR assay. Sourced from immuneACCESS, this table was stored by TCRdb with only in-frame sequences that have V and J called. A share of the clones is absent; for the studies checked, an unresolved V gene accounts for under half, and the remainder has no known explanation. The sample has tens of thousands of clones on record, around 84% of them singletons. Jointly, the top ten make up around 3.7% of the sample. The sequencing input was peripheral blood. Receptor source: a man aged 50 to 60 with active COVID-19.

This sequence joins TRBV3-1 (or the pseudogene TRBV3-2) and TRBJ2-2, with D unresolved. V dropped 4 bases and J dropped 1 base, with 7 bases sitting between them. This CDR3 is 14 amino acids long. CDR1 LGHDT and CDR2 YNNKEL come from the germline V gene (reference sequence). Written as DNA, the CDR3 is TGTGCCAGCAGCCCGCAGGTGAACACCGGGGAGCTGTTTTTT. It specifies CASSPQVNTGELFF.

V is TRBV5-6 and J is TRBJ2-7, with TRBD1 as a possible D gene (5 bases). V was pared by 0 bases and J by 6 bases, with 19 bases between. CDR1 is SGHDT, CDR2 YYEEEE, per germline. This CDR3 has 16 residues. CDR3 in DNA: TGTGCCAGCAGCTTGGACCAATCCGAGACAGCACGCGAGCAGTACTTC. Translated: CASSLDQSETAREQYF.

The chain uses TRBV2 and TRBJ1-1; a weak D match, TRBD1 (5 bases). The CDR3 has 15 residues. Germline-derived CDR1 and CDR2 are SNHLY and FYNNEI. V lost 7 bases and J lost 1, with 16 bases in between. This CDR3 reads CASTNNRGRNTEAFF. The CDR3 bases are TGTGCCAGCACAAATAACCGGGGGAGGAACACTGAAGCTTTCTTT.

This clone occurred a few times. The chain is built from TRBV6-2 or TRBV6-3 and TRBJ1-6; D might be TRBD1 (6 bases). The germline V gene encodes CDR1 MNHEY and CDR2 SVGEGT. V dropped 6 bases and J dropped 12 bases, with 12 bases sitting between them. CDR3 size: 12 residues. The CDR3 spells CASSQGGVPLHF. DNA of the CDR3: TGTGCCAGCAGCCAAGGGGGAGTACCCCTCCACTTT.

This clone was detected only once. The chain links TRBV24-1 to TRBJ2-2; D not certain. This CDR3 is built from 16 residues. CDR1 is KGHDR and CDR2 is SFDVKD in the germline V gene. V was clipped by 7 bases and J by 1 base, with 15 bases between them. CDR3 DNA sequence: TGTGCCACCAGCCCTAACCCCCCAGGGAACACCGGGGAGCTGTTTTTT. Protein: CATSPNPPGNTGELFF.

This sequence joins TRBV29-1 and TRBJ1-2; D is ambiguous. V was shortened by 0 bases and J by 3 bases, with 14 bases between the two germline ends. CDR1 is SQVTM and CDR2 is ANQGSEA in the germline V gene. This CDR3 contains 15 residues. Here the CDR3 reads CSVEDLATGYYGYTF. In DNA form, the CDR3 reads TGCAGCGTTGAAGATCTTGCCACGGGGTACTATGGCTACACCTTC.

The chain couples TRBV15 to TRBJ1-1, with D hard to call. Germline V gene sequence: CDR1 LNHNV, CDR2 YYDKDF (reference sequence). The CDR3 covers 14 residues. The V gene lost 1 base and the J gene lost 4 bases, with 10 bases spanning the gap. The CDR3 loop is CATSRGAITTEAFF. CDR3 nucleotide sequence: TGTGCCACCAGCAGAGGGGCTATTACCACTGAAGCTTTCTTT.

V gene TRBV12-3 or TRBV12-4 combines with J gene TRBJ2-2; perhaps TRBD1 as D (5 bases). CDR3 length: 13 residues. Trimming pared 4 bases from V and 6 bases from J, leaving 9 bases between. The CDR3 is CASSSWGAGELFF. The CDR3 DNA is TGTGCCAGCAGTTCATGGGGCGCCGGGGAGCTGTTTTTT.

This clone appeared a few times. The chain joins TRBV6-2 or TRBV6-3 to TRBJ1-4; D remains ambiguous. The CDR3 loop spans 15 amino acids. Trimming shortened V by 6 bases and J by 5 bases, and 16 bases separated the two germline ends. CDR1 is MNHEY, CDR2 SVGEGT, per germline. CDR3 sequence reads: CASSRPTGFNEKLFF. The CDR3 DNA follows: TGTGCCAGCAGCCGCCCGACGGGTTTCAATGAAAAACTGTTTTTT.

The rearrangement joins TRBV9 to TRBJ1-2; 7 positions agree with TRBD1. CDR1 SGDLS and CDR2 YYNGEE come from the germline V gene. Germline trimming cut 0 bases from V and 2 bases from J; bases unmatched to any gene: 4. This CDR3 region has 15 residues. CDR3 loop: CASSVGDSRNYGYTF. DNA for the CDR3: TGTGCCAGCAGCGTAGGGGACAGCCGCAACTATGGCTACACCTTC.

The chain joins TRBV2 to TRBJ1-3; no reliable D call. Trimming removed 4 bases from V and 0 bases from J, with 7 bases in between. This CDR3 has 14 amino acids. CDR1 and CDR2 (germline): SNHLY, FYNNEI. This CDR3 reads CASSAGFSGNTIYF. The CDR3 DNA is TGTGCCAGCAGTGCGGGGTTCTCTGGAAACACCATATATTTT.

The chain has TRBV5-1 and TRBJ2-5; TRBD2 matches at 8 bases. In germline, CDR1 is SGHRS, CDR2 YFSETQ. The V gene end was trimmed by 3 bases and the J gene end by 2 bases; junction bases not matched to a gene: 9. This CDR3 has 16 residues. This chain's CDR3 is CASSSSGTRGQETQYF. CDR3 sequence (DNA): TGCGCCAGCAGCTCCTCCGGGACTAGGGGGCAAGAGACCCAGTACTTC.

Turning to this clone: Because the CDR3 is missing its conserved closing phenylalanine or tryptophan, this is likely a read error. This sequence joins TRBV25-1 and TRBJ1-2, with a tentative D call TRBD1 (6 bases). Per the germline V gene, CDR1 is MGHDK and CDR2 is SYGVNS. V was cut by 5 bases and J by 1 base, with 17 bases left in between. This CDR3 region has 16 residues. The CDR3 DNA is TGTGCCAGCAGTAACGCACGGACAGAGCTTAACTATGGCTACACCCTC. Encoded protein: CASSNARTELNYGYTL.

The chain carries TRBV7-2 and TRBJ2-2, with D uncertain. Trimming left V 1 base short and J 6 bases short, with 12 bases between. This CDR3 has 15 amino acids. Germline-derived CDR1 and CDR2 are SGHTA and FQGNSA. The CDR3 bases are TGTGCCAGCAGCTTAGAGTGGTCGAGTCCCGGGGAGCTGTTTTTT. It yields the protein CASSLEWSSPGELFF.

This clone appeared a single time. The chain carries TRBV27 and TRBJ2-2, with D hard to call. In germline, CDR1 is MNHEY, CDR2 SMNVEV (reference sequence). V dropped 2 bases and J dropped 4 bases, with 8 bases sitting between them. CDR3 length: 14 residues. CDR3 sequence reads: CASSLGASTGELFF. The CDR3 region has the DNA TGTGCCAGCAGTTTAGGAGCGAGCACCGGGGAGCTGTTTTTT.

This chain connects TRBV6-5 to TRBJ2-1; 8 nucleotides match TRBD1. The CDR3 consists of 16 residues. Germline V lookup: CDR1 MNHEY, CDR2 SVGAGI. The trim removed 0 bases at V and 9 bases at J, leaving 10 bases unmatched. CDR3 in amino acids: CASSYSMAQGVGEQFF. CDR3 bases: TGTGCCAGCAGTTACTCGATGGCACAGGGGGTCGGTGAGCAGTTCTTC.

The chain uses TRBV27 and TRBJ2-7; TRBD1 might be the D (6 bases). V dropped 6 bases and J dropped 3 bases, with 12 bases sitting between them. This CDR3 has 13 residues. Looked up from germline, CDR1 is MNHEY and CDR2 is SMNVEV (reference sequence). The CDR3 nucleotides read TGTGCCAGCAGCGAGGACAGATTCTACGAGCAGTACTTC. Translating it yields CASSEDRFYEQYF.

The V call is TRBV4-1, the J call TRBJ1-4; the match to TRBD1 covers 9 bases. Germline CDR1 MGHRA, CDR2 YSYEKL. The junction had 6 bases not matched to a gene; V was cut back by 6 bases and J by 7 bases. The CDR3 covers 14 residues. The CDR3 sequence: CASRQQGAVEKLFF. The CDR3 nucleotides are TGCGCCAGCAGACAACAGGGGGCTGTTGAAAAACTGTTTTTT.

This CDR3 reads CASSSGLTGGTEAFF. The CDR3 DNA is TGCGCCAGCAGCTCGGGACTCACCGGAGGGACTGAAGCTTTCTTT. This chain joins TRBV5-1 and TRBJ1-1; D possibly corresponds to TRBD1 (5 bases). CDR1 and CDR2 (germline): SGHRS, YFSETQ. The CDR3 has 15 amino acids. Trimming took 3 bases from V and 5 from J, leaving 17 bases between them.

The rearrangement links TRBV9 to TRBJ1-2; D is uncertain. V lost 0 bases, J lost 3 bases, and 12 bases lay in between. CDR1 SGDLS and CDR2 YYNGEE come from the germline V gene. CDR3 length: 15 amino acids. CDR3 DNA sequence: TGTGCCAGCAGCGTAGGGCAGGTTTTAGACTATGGCTACACCTTC. Amino acids: CASSVGQVLDYGYTF.

The CDR3 region is CASSATGPANHYNEQFF. CDR3 bases: TGTGCCAGCAGCGCTACCGGCCCAGCGAACCACTACAATGAGCAGTTCTTC. The rearrangement joins TRBV9 to TRBJ2-1; D gene unclear. Trimming shortened V by 3 bases and J by 3 bases, and 19 bases separated the two germline ends. The CDR3 covers 17 residues. CDR1 and CDR2 from the germline V gene are SGDLS and YYNGEE.

This clone was seen only a few times. The chain joins TRBV7-9 to TRBJ2-2; D unclear. Germline V gene sequence: CDR1 SEHNR, CDR2 FQNEAQ (reference sequence). This CDR3 region has 12 residues. V lost 2 bases to trimming and J lost 5 bases, with 3 bases between them. CDR3 region: CASSLRTGELFF. CDR3 nucleotide sequence: TGTGCCAGCAGCTTACGTACCGGGGAGCTGTTTTTT.

V and J are TRBV18 and TRBJ2-3; 13 bases are a match to TRBD2. Germline V gene data show CDR1 as KGHSH and CDR2 as LQKENI. J lost 2 bases, V lost 5 bases, and 1 base had no gene match. CDR3 size: 15 residues. The CDR3 nucleotides are TGTGCCAGCTCAACTAGCGGGGGGGCCACAGATACGCAGTATTTT. Its protein product is CASSTSGGATDTQYF.

This clone was seen a single time. The chain joins TRBV15 to TRBJ2-7, with D possibly matching TRBD2 (5 bases). V gave up 3 bases and J gave up 6 bases, with 12 bases separating them. Per the germline V gene, CDR1 is LNHNV and CDR2 is YYDKDF (reference sequence). CDR3 length: 13 residues. CDR3 DNA: TGTGCCACCAGCAGCCGGGGTGGATCCGAGCAGTACTTC. This sequence encodes CATSSRGGSEQYF.

The chain links TRBV9 to TRBJ1-1; D unresolved. V lost 0 bases, J lost 1 base, and 10 bases lay in between. The CDR3 extends over 15 amino acids. Germline V gives CDR1 SGDLS, CDR2 YYNGEE. The CDR3 coding sequence is TGTGCCAGCAGCGTAGAGGGAAGCGGGAACACTGAAGCTTTCTTT. This translates into CASSVEGSGNTEAFF.

The chain joins TRBV7-9 to TRBJ1-4, with a weak D call TRBD1 (5 bases). The CDR3 loop spans 15 amino acids. V was trimmed by 2 bases and J by 8 bases, leaving 15 bases between them. Germline CDR1 reads SEHNR; CDR2 reads FQNEAQ (reference sequence). CDR3 amino acids: CASSLSLGVGEKLFF. In DNA, the CDR3 is TGTGCCAGCAGCTTATCGTTAGGGGTTGGGGAAAAACTGTTTTTT.

The V gene is TRBV9, the J gene TRBJ1-1, with 12 positions matching TRBD1. V lost 4 bases and J lost 5; bases outside the gene matches: 15. Germline assignment: CDR1 SGDLS and CDR2 YYNGEE. The CDR3 contains 18 residues. CDR3 sequence: CASSISTGTGGRGTEAFF. CDR3 sequence (DNA): TGTGCCAGCAGCATATCGACCGGGACAGGGGGCCGGGGAACTGAAGCTTTCTTT.

This clone was seen once. For the CDR3, the DNA is TGTGCCAGCACCGACTTAAACAGGGAAAACATTCAGTACTTC. The encoded protein is CASTDLNRENIQYF. The chain links TRBV7-9 to TRBJ2-4, with a possible D match to TRBD1 (6 bases). V dropped 7 bases and J dropped 5 bases, with 15 bases sitting between them. The CDR3 extends over 14 amino acids. Germline V CDR1 and CDR2: SEHNR, FQNEAQ (reference sequence).

The chain combines TRBV6-1 with TRBJ1-2; a weak D match, TRBD1 (5 bases). Germline CDR1 and CDR2: MNHNS and SASEGT. The V gene lost 0 bases and the J gene lost 5 bases, with 10 bases spanning the gap. The CDR3 loop spans 14 amino acids. DNA of the CDR3: TGTGCCAGCAGTGAAGCAGGAGGGGTTTATGGCTACACCTTC. The encoded protein is CASSEAGGVYGYTF.